Following are 21 T cell receptor beta chains from one sample sequenced in a study of blood T cell repertoires in COVID-19. Profiled with immunoSEQ multiplex PCR; TCRdb holds only in-frame clones, not every one. The sample carries tens of thousands of clones, roughly 89% recorded once. Material for sequencing was peripheral blood. Source of these receptors: a woman between 45 and 65 years old in a cohort sampled during active COVID-19.

This chain links TRBV5-1 with TRBJ2-5; 9 nucleotides match TRBD1. CDR1 and CDR2 (germline): SGHRS, YFSETQ. This CDR3 is 14 amino acids long. V dropped 4 bases and J dropped 2; count of bases not matched to a gene: 3. The CDR3 coding sequence is TGCGCCAGCAGCCAGGGACAGGGTCAAGAGACCCAGTACTTC. This sequence encodes CASSQGQGQETQYF.

For the CDR3, the DNA is TGTGCCAGTAGAATCGGGACATTCCACTATGGCTACACCTTC. It specifies CASRIGTFHYGYTF. The chain carries TRBV19 and TRBJ1-2; possible D gene TRBD1, 6 bases. Germline CDR1 LNHDA, CDR2 SQIVND (reference sequence). CDR3 length: 14 amino acids. Trimming took 6 bases from V and 3 from J, leaving 14 bases between them.

This sequence joins TRBV5-6 and TRBJ2-2; the match to TRBD1 covers 8 bases. This CDR3 is 16 amino acids long. In germline, CDR1 is SGHDT, CDR2 YYEEEE. The V gene end was trimmed by 5 bases and the J gene end by 1 base; junction bases not matched to a gene: 7. The CDR3 bases are TGTGCCAGCAGTTATCAGGGGGCGCTGAACACCGGGGAGCTGTTTTTT. Translated: CASSYQGALNTGELFF.

This chain links TRBV4-2 with TRBJ1-1, with 8 bases matching TRBD1. CDR1 and CDR2 (germline): LGHNA, YNFKEQ. Unmatched junction bases numbered 2, after V lost 4 bases and J lost 1 base. There are 14 residues in the CDR3. CDR3 DNA: TGTGCCAGCAGCCTAGGACAGGGGAACACTGAAGCTTTCTTT. This translates into CASSLGQGNTEAFF.

This rearrangement joins TRBV29-1 to TRBJ1-1, with 7 bases fitting TRBD1. Germline V gene lookup returns CDR1 SQVTM and CDR2 ANQGSEA. This CDR3 is 16 amino acids long. Trimming removed 6 bases from V and 1 base from J; junction bases left unmatched: 14. As DNA, the CDR3 is TGCAGCGTGAGGGGGCCACCGACTAGGACGAACACTGAAGCTTTCTTT. This codes for CSVRGPPTRTNTEAFF.

The V gene is TRBV3-1 (or the pseudogene TRBV3-2), the J gene TRBJ2-1, with 10 bases that match TRBD1. This CDR3 region has 14 residues. The V gene end was trimmed by 6 bases and the J gene end by 4 bases; junction bases not matched to a gene: 3. Germline values: CDR1 LGHDT, CDR2 YNNKEL (reference sequence). CDR3 in DNA: TGTGCCAGCAGGGGACAGGGGAGGTACAATGAGCAGTTCTTC. It yields the protein CASRGQGRYNEQFF.

The chain has TRBV19 and TRBJ1-1; D is uncertain. V was trimmed by 3 bases and J by 0 bases, leaving 11 bases between them. Germline CDR1 and CDR2: LNHDA and SQIVND (reference sequence). The CDR3 has 15 residues. The CDR3 DNA is TGTGCCAGTAGTATTTTTTCACAGATGAACACTGAAGCTTTCTTT. Its protein product is CASSIFSQMNTEAFF.

The chain has TRBV11-2 and TRBJ2-7; 10 positions match TRBD2. The CDR3 sequence is 17 residues long. V lost 9 bases and J lost 2; bases outside the gene matches: 16. Germline-derived CDR1 and CDR2 are SGHAT and FQNNGV. The CDR3 is CASTLGLAKKRPYEQYF. The CDR3 DNA reads TGTGCCAGTACTTTGGGACTAGCGAAGAAACGGCCCTACGAGCAGTACTTC.

V is TRBV6-5 and J is TRBJ1-6, with a tentative D call TRBD1 (6 bases). Trimming shortened V by 2 bases and J by 7 bases, and 12 bases separated the two germline ends. Germline V gene sequence: CDR1 MNHEY, CDR2 SVGAGI. The CDR3 covers 15 residues. CDR3 in DNA: TGTGCCAGCAGTTACGGGGCAGGGGTGAATTCACCCCTCCACTTT. It specifies CASSYGAGVNSPLHF.

By proportion, this clone is medium-sized. The rearrangement uses TRBV30 and TRBJ1-1; D possibly corresponds to TRBD1 (6 bases). This CDR3 has 15 amino acids. The V end was cut by 7 bases, the J end by 0 bases, with 18 bases between. CDR1 GTSNPN and CDR2 SVGIG come from the germline V gene (reference sequence). Here the CDR3 DNA reads TGTGCCTCCTCACAGGGCATGCACATGAACACTGAAGCTTTCTTT. Amino acids: CASSQGMHMNTEAFF.

V gene TRBV18 combines with J gene TRBJ1-1; TRBD1 is a possible D gene (6 bases). CDR3 length: 15 residues. V was pared by 3 bases and J by 6 bases, with 17 bases between. Germline-derived CDR1 and CDR2 are KGHSH and LQKENI. The CDR3 DNA reads as TGTGCCAGCTCACCGGGAGTCCACAGGGACCCTGAAGCTTTCTTT. This encodes CASSPGVHRDPEAFF.

This chain uses TRBV7-9 with TRBJ2-5; 7 nucleotides match TRBD2. This CDR3 spans 15 amino acids. Looked up from germline, CDR1 is SEHNR and CDR2 is FQNEAQ (reference sequence). The junction had 7 bases not matched to a gene; V was cut back by 1 base and J by 5 bases. In DNA form, the CDR3 reads TGTGCCAGCAGCTTAGAGAGACTAGCTTGGGAGACCCAGTACTTC. It codes for CASSLERLAWETQYF.

This clone showed up just a few times. V is TRBV5-1 and J is TRBJ1-4, with no clear D. V shed 1 base and J shed 8 bases, with 12 bases lying between them. Germline CDR1 reads SGHRS; CDR2 reads YFSETQ. The CDR3 is 14 residues long. The chain's CDR3 is CASSLKAAGEKLFF. In DNA form, the CDR3 reads TGCGCCAGCAGCTTGAAAGCTGCGGGGGAAAAACTGTTTTTT. The variable domain in full, with the rest retrieved from reference TRBV5-1 and TRBJ1-4, is KAGVTQTPRYLIKTRGQQVTLSCSPISGHRSVSWYQQTPGQGLQFLFEYFSETQRNKGNFPGRFSGRQFSNSRSEMNVSTLELGDSALYLCASSLKAAGEKLFFGSGTQLSVL.

This clone appeared a few times. V gene TRBV5-4 combines with J gene TRBJ1-1; 8 bases are shared with TRBD1. CDR1 and CDR2 from the germline V gene are SGHNT and YYREEE (reference sequence). The CDR3 is 15 amino acids. Trimming removed 3 bases from V and 1 base from J; junction bases left unmatched: 5. CDR3 coding DNA: TGTGCCAGCAGCTCGACGACAGGGGCGAACACTGAAGCTTTCTTT. Translated, it gives CASSSTTGANTEAFF. The full variable domain, in which reference TRBV5-4 and TRBJ1-1 provide the parts outside the CDR3, is ETGVTQSPTHLIKTRGQQVTLRCSSQSGHNTVSWYQQALGQGPQFIFQYYREEENGRGNFPPRFSGLQFPNYSSELNVNALELDDSALYLCASSSTTGANTEAFFGQGTRLTVV.

V and J are TRBV7-8 and TRBJ2-2; 8 bases are a match to TRBD2. The ends lost 2 bases at V and 7 bases at J; junction bases unmatched: 9. The germline V gene encodes CDR1 SGHVS and CDR2 FQNEAQ. This CDR3 is 16 amino acids long. CDR3 in DNA: TGTGCCAGCAGCTTAAGCAACGGGAGGGCCCACGGGGAGCTGTTTTTT. Its translation: CASSLSNGRAHGELFF.

The chain joins TRBV19 to TRBJ1-1; no clear D gene. The length of the CDR3 is 15 residues. Germline V CDR1 and CDR2: LNHDA, SQIVND (reference sequence). V was shortened by 1 base and J by 0 bases, with 9 bases between the two germline ends. The DNA for the CDR3 is TGTGCCAGTAGTATAGTCAGTCTCATGAACACTGAAGCTTTCTTT. It translates to CASSIVSLMNTEAFF.

The CDR3 loop reads CASSLRPEIQTYEQYF. For the CDR3, the DNA is TGCGCCAGCAGTCTACGTCCCGAAATACAGACCTACGAGCAGTACTTC. The chain combines TRBV23-1 with TRBJ2-7; D ambiguous. TRBV23-1 is designated an ORF whose function remains uncertain. Deletions cut 4 bases from V and 2 bases from J, with 18 bases between. The CDR3 spans 16 residues.

J is TRBJ1-6 and V is TRBV2; D call uncertain. This CDR3 contains 14 residues. The V gene's germline CDR1 is SNHLY and CDR2 FYNNEI. V lost 4 bases and J 7 bases, leaving 11 bases between the germline ends. CDR3 sequence: CASSAEGRNSPLHF. As DNA, the CDR3 is TGTGCCAGCAGTGCCGAGGGAAGAAATTCACCCCTCCACTTT.

This clone was seen just once. This chain joins TRBV6-5 and TRBJ2-3; D may be TRBD2 (6 bases). V shed 8 bases and J shed 1 base, with 13 bases lying between them. The V gene's germline CDR1 is MNHEY and CDR2 SVGAGI. The CDR3 consists of 14 residues. Here the CDR3 DNA reads TGTGCCAGCTCAAGTGGCGGGGGCACAGATACGCAGTATTTT. It encodes CASSSGGGTDTQYF.

The chain is built from TRBV18 and TRBJ2-7; tentatively, D is TRBD1 (6 bases). Germline V lookup: CDR1 KGHSH, CDR2 LQKENI. Between the trimmed V and J ends, which lost 3 bases and 2 bases, there was a span of 11 bases. The CDR3 spans 14 residues. In DNA form, the CDR3 reads TGTGCCAGCTCACCCTGGGACAAAGCCTACGAGCAGTACTTC. Translation: CASSPWDKAYEQYF.

V usage is TRBV27 and J usage is TRBJ2-1; D is unclear. Germline assignment: CDR1 MNHEY and CDR2 SMNVEV (reference sequence). Trimming pared 6 bases from V and 0 bases from J, leaving 12 bases between. The CDR3 totals 15 residues. CDR3 protein: CASSLTRSSYNEQFF. CDR3 in DNA: TGTGCCAGCAGCTTGACGCGGAGCTCCTACAATGAGCAGTTCTTC.